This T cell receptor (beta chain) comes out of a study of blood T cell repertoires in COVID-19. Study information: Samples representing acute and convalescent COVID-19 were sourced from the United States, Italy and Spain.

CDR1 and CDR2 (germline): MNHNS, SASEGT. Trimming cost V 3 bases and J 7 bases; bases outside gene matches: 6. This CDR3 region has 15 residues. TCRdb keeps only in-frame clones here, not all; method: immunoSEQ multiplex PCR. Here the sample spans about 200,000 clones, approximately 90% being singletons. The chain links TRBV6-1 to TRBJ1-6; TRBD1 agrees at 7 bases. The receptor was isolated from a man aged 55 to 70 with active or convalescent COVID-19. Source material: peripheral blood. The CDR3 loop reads CASSELGTDNSPLHF. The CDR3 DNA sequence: TGTGCCAGCAGTGAGCTAGGGACAGACAATTCACCCCTCCACTTT.